Listed below are T cell receptor beta chains from one sample, sequenced in a study of T cell changes during pregnancy in multiple sclerosis. Produced via immunoSEQ multiplex PCR; TCRdb's table is partial and in-frame only. Among tens of thousands of clones listed, 85% to 95% were seen once. Sequencing used peripheral blood, obtained in the third trimester of pregnancy. These receptors came from a female donor in good health, enrolled as a control in a pregnancy study. Each CDR3 is given with its conserved first and last residue. D genes are given only for firm matches. A clone size is listed for some rows: how often the clone was seen (once, few, many), or a class if it is expanded.

j_gene: TRBJ2-7; v_gene: TRBV10-3; abundance: NA; d_gene: TRBD1; CDR3aa: CAISALRQGTTYEQYF; CDR3nt: TGTGCCATCAGTGCCTTACGACAGGGGACGACCTACGAGCAGTACTTC
j_gene: TRBJ2-2; v_gene: TRBV19; abundance: NA; d_gene: TRBD2; CDR3aa: CASKTSGRGTGELFF; CDR3nt: TGTGCCAGTAAAACTAGCGGGAGGGGAACCGGGGAGCTGTTTTTT
j_gene: TRBJ1-3; v_gene: TRBV28; abundance: NA; d_gene: TRBD1; CDR3aa: CATTGDTGNTIYF; CDR3nt: TGTGCCACCACAGGGGACACAGGAAACACCATATATTTT
j_gene: TRBJ2-5; v_gene: TRBV5-6; abundance: NA; d_gene: NA; CDR3aa: CASSPPTIQETQYF; CDR3nt: TGTGCCAGCAGCCCGCCGACAATCCAAGAGACCCAGTACTTC
j_gene: TRBJ2-3; v_gene: TRBV5-6; abundance: NA; d_gene: NA; CDR3aa: CASSLGAGRISMDTQYF; CDR3nt: TGTGCCAGCAGCTTGGGAGCGGGTCGTATCTCGATGGATACGCAGTATTTT
j_gene: TRBJ2-1; v_gene: TRBV11-2; abundance: NA; d_gene: TRBD2; CDR3aa: CASREAGLAGVGSYNEQFF; CDR3nt: TGTGCCAGCAGAGAGGCGGGACTAGCGGGGGTAGGCTCCTACAATGAGCAGTTCTTC
j_gene: TRBJ2-7; v_gene: TRBV30; abundance: NA; d_gene: TRBD1; CDR3aa: CAWSDGTGDEQYF; CDR3nt: TGTGCCTGGAGTGACGGGACAGGGGATGAGCAGTACTTC
j_gene: TRBJ2-3; v_gene: TRBV10-1; abundance: NA; d_gene: TRBD2; CDR3aa: CASSGTSGGPWDTQYF; CDR3nt: TGCGCCAGCAGTGGGACTAGCGGGGGGCCATGGGATACGCAGTATTTT
j_gene: TRBJ1-5; v_gene: TRBV30; abundance: NA; d_gene: NA; CDR3aa: CAWGGVTGNQPQHF; CDR3nt: TGTGCCTGGGGGGGGGTCACCGGCAATCAGCCCCAGCATTTT
j_gene: TRBJ2-1; v_gene: TRBV4-2; abundance: NA; d_gene: NA; CDR3aa: CASSQAQTPLSEQFF; CDR3nt: TGTGCCAGCAGCCAAGCCCAGACTCCCCTGAGTGAGCAGTTCTTC
j_gene: TRBJ1-2; v_gene: TRBV5-1; abundance: NA; d_gene: TRBD1; CDR3aa: CASSFGDRGHGYTF; CDR3nt: TGCGCCAGCAGCTTCGGAGACAGGGGCCATGGCTACACCTTC
j_gene: TRBJ1-4; v_gene: TRBV11-2; abundance: NA; d_gene: NA; CDR3aa: CASSHLRGEKLFF; CDR3nt: TGTGCCAGCAGCCACCTACGAGGCGAAAAACTGTTTTTT
j_gene: TRBJ1-1; v_gene: TRBV5-1; abundance: NA; d_gene: NA; CDR3aa: CASSLGHQNTEAFF; CDR3nt: TGCGCCAGCAGCTTGGGGCACCAGAACACTGAAGCTTTCTTT
j_gene: TRBJ2-5; v_gene: TRBV7-8; abundance: NA; d_gene: TRBD1; CDR3aa: CASSFGTGDWRARETQYF; CDR3nt: TGTGCCAGCAGCTTTGGGACAGGGGATTGGCGGGCCCGAGAGACCCAGTACTTC
j_gene: TRBJ2-7; v_gene: TRBV7-2; abundance: NA; d_gene: NA; CDR3aa: CASSSQNYEQYF; CDR3nt: TGTGCCAGCAGCTCACAAAATTACGAGCAGTACTTC
j_gene: TRBJ2-3; v_gene: TRBV7-2; abundance: NA; d_gene: TRBD1; CDR3aa: CASSPKTISRAGGYTQYF; CDR3nt: TGTGCCAGCAGCCCGAAAACCATTAGCCGCGCAGGGGGATATACGCAGTATTTT
j_gene: TRBJ2-5; v_gene: TRBV5-5; abundance: once; d_gene: TRBD2; CDR3aa: CASSRETGLAGSETQYF; CDR3nt: TGTGCCAGCAGCAGGGAAACTGGACTAGCGGGTTCAGAGACCCAGTACTTC
j_gene: TRBJ1-3; v_gene: TRBV6-1; abundance: NA; d_gene: NA; CDR3aa: CAIHPMVSFGNTIYF; CDR3nt: TGTGCCATACACCCGATGGTGTCCTTCGGAAACACCATATATTTT
j_gene: TRBJ2-2; v_gene: TRBV2; abundance: NA; d_gene: NA; CDR3aa: CASRGSNTNTGELFF; CDR3nt: TGTGCCAGCAGGGGGAGCAACACGAACACCGGGGAGCTGTTTTTT
j_gene: TRBJ1-4; v_gene: TRBV5-4; abundance: NA; d_gene: NA; CDR3aa: CASSFGGARYNEKLFF; CDR3nt: TGTGCCAGCAGCTTCGGGGGAGCGCGTTATAATGAAAAACTGTTTTTT
j_gene: TRBJ2-1; v_gene: TRBV5-1; abundance: NA; d_gene: TRBD1; CDR3aa: CASSLFLSGQGGDERFF; CDR3nt: TGCGCCAGCAGCTTGTTTTTGTCGGGACAGGGCGGCGATGAGCGGTTCTTC
j_gene: TRBJ2-2; v_gene: TRBV19; abundance: NA; d_gene: TRBD1; CDR3aa: CASSYSGTVNTGELFF; CDR3nt: TGTGCCAGTAGTTACTCCGGGACAGTGAACACCGGGGAGCTGTTTTTT
j_gene: TRBJ1-6; v_gene: TRBV30; abundance: NA; d_gene: NA; CDR3aa: CACLPGASSPLHF; CDR3nt: TGTGCCTGTCTGCCAGGGGCAAGTTCACCCCTCCACTTT